This T cell receptor (beta chain) was sequenced for a study of blood T cell repertoires in COVID-19. For the study at large: The United States, Italy and Spain supplied acute and convalescent COVID-19 samples. T cells, B-cell-depleted T cells, or PBMCs provided the cDNA or gDNA that served as material.

Original analysis: Estimation of nucleated cell counts was performed using reference gene primer amplification. Libraries were prepared by immunoSEQ multiplex PCR; TCRdb keeps only in-frame clonotypes and omits some of them. From that table come the V and J calls and clone size; the DNA was used to work out D and trimming. The repertoire holds approximately 140,000 clones, about 86% seen once, with about 1.5% in the top ten. The CDR3 spans 17 residues. The receptor's source is a woman aged 60-75 years with acute or convalescent COVID-19. Sample: peripheral blood. The V and J genes are TRBV1 and TRBJ2-1; the DNA was not compared with TRBD2, the D call given in the table. TRBV1 corresponds to a pseudogene. The CDR3 loop reads CTSSQGGGGAPYNEQFF. CDR3 DNA: TGCACCAGCAGCCAAGGTGGTGGCGGGGCCCCCTACAATGAGCAGTTCTTC.